This TCR beta chain was recorded in a study of T cell responses to AZD1222 COVID-19 vaccine (dated by TCRdb to about 2021). About the full investigation: A total of 230 to 250 trial participants underwent TCR sequencing, of whom 207 received two doses of AZD1222 and around 26 received two doses of the MenACWY control vaccine. Trial participants were enrolled into age subgroups of 18-55, 56-69 and 70-plus years, which contained about 160, 30 and 59 TCR-sequenced participants, respectively.

The investigation overall reported the following: Epitopes outside the regions mutated in the B.1.351 and B.1.1.7 variants were reportedly recognized by nearly half of the unique spike-specific TCRs. Vaccine-associated CD4 TCRs spanned the whole spike protein, with dominant responses in regions 160-218 and 743-854. Because no day 14 peak-response samples were available, the repertoires could be characterized only after the peak T cell response. The 56-69-year group was small, and its depth increase did not reach significance, likely because of low power. After two AZD1222 doses, both the breadth and the depth of spike-specific TCRs were significantly higher than at day 0 and than in MenACWY recipients. Most participants were white British and females outnumbered males, and the authors suggested that clonal diversity may have been underestimated. Only five or six AZD1222 recipients were SARS-CoV-2 seropositive at baseline, limiting conclusions about previously exposed vaccinees.

The CDR3 regions of human TCRbeta chains were subjected to immunosequencing. The authors' pipeline ran thus. TCRs in the repertoires were compared against a reference library of SARS-CoV-2-specific TCRs that had been generated with the MIRA antigen-specificity platform. Breadth was defined as the fraction of unique TCRs that were SARS-CoV-2-associated. Depth was defined as the fraction of total T cells that were SARS-CoV-2-associated. Using the MIRA data, each spike-specific TCR was mapped to the spike region that the TCR reacts to and placed in a CD4 or CD8 class. Log10-transformed breadth and depth values were compared by one-way ANOVA with Sidak's multiple comparisons tests. The table comes from immuneACCESS by way of TCRdb, which keeps in-frame sequences with V and J called. Part of the clones is missing from these tables; in studies checked, under half for an unresolved V gene and the rest for unknown reasons. That table furnishes V, J and clone size, whereas the DNA furnished D and trimming. The sample profile shows about 120,000 clones; around 83% of them were found once. Roughly 3.1% of the sample belongs to the ten largest clones.

The CDR3, cysteine through phenylalanine, is 12 amino acids long. Of the read, only the CDR3 DNA is kept; its 36 bases are in frame from base 1. Looking up the germline V gene (reference sequence) yields CDR1 LNHDA and CDR2 SQIVND. Trimming leaves V shorter by 5 bases and J shorter by 7 bases, with the junction holding 3 bases beyond the gene matches. The time point label, read with the paper, signifies: about 28 days (+/-7) after the second vaccine dose. AZD1222 recipients with second doses at about 4 weeks or about 12 weeks were pooled, because spike-specific TCR depth and breadth did not differ between schedules. Vaccinee samples came from UK trials COV001 and COV002, including a single-blind randomized controlled phase 2/3 trial of AZD1222 (ChAdOx1 nCoV-19) in healthy adults. For TCRbeta chain sequencing, PBMC samples from trial participants were taken at day 0 and at day 28 after the second dose.

As to this clone: The antigen this receptor binds is unknown. Base-call qualities are not available, and no considerably larger clone is one nucleotide away.

The source material was peripheral blood, sampled 28 days after the second AZD1222 dose. The sequence was obtained from an adult who received the AZD1222 COVID-19 vaccine. In this chain, TRBV19 is recombined with TRBJ1-1; TRBD1 agrees with 8 junctional bases. CDR3 region: CASSRGQGEAFF. The nucleotide sequence is TGTGCCAGTAGTCGTGGACAGGGTGAAGCTTTCTTT. Reference TRBV19 and TRBJ1-1 proteins supply the regions before and after the CDR3; the full variable domain is: DGGITQSPKYLFRKEGQNVTLSCEQNLNHDAMYWYRQDPGQGLRLIYYSQIVNDFQKGDIAEGYSVSREKKESFPLTVTSAQKNPTAFYLCASSRGQGEAFFGQGTRLTVV.